This T cell receptor (beta chain) is from a study of early T cells in non-severe SARS-CoV-2 infection. Study context: The input, bulk RNA from unsorted whole blood, was sequenced, and chains were unpaired. General study findings and limits: Clonotype matching in VDJdb favored anti-spike CD8 responses and did not capture private and CD4 specificities.

This clonotype was picked up many times. As yet, its antigen is unknown. Germline trimming cut 4 bases from V and 5 bases from J; bases unmatched to any gene: 5. In germline, CDR1 is KGHSH, CDR2 LQKENI. CDR3 size: 13 residues. Individual cDNA molecules carried attached unique molecular identifiers. TCRdb re-called the 5' RACE reads with MiXCR, one entry per CDR3 protein. In the table there are tens of thousands of distinct CDR3 sequences, approximately 6.3% of which are singletons. The V and J genes are TRBV18 and TRBJ2-7, with TRBD1 matching over 7 bases. Sample: whole blood, taken at baseline. The source of this sequence is an adult who was a healthcare worker with PCR-confirmed SARS-CoV-2 infection or an uninfected control (not recorded which). CDR3 nucleotides: TGTGCCAGCTCACAGGGGGCAGGGGACGAGCAGTACTTC. It codes for CASSQGAGDEQYF.